These 27 T cell receptor beta chains were sequenced from one sample in a study of OX40 agonist ivuxolimab in advanced cancers. Assay used: immunoSEQ multiplex PCR; TCRdb lists only in-frame clones, some missing. The data contain tens of thousands of clones, approximately 88% of them singletons. The sequences come from CD4+ or CD8+ T cells sorted from blood, collected in a trial of the OX40 agonist ivuxolimab. Receptors were obtained from an adult with an advanced solid tumor such as melanoma, head and neck, liver or kidney cancer.

This chain connects TRBV5-5 to TRBJ1-4; D gene unclear. The CDR3 sequence is 16 residues long. V was pared by 0 bases and J by 0 bases, with 9 bases between. Germline CDR1 SGHKS, CDR2 YYEKEE (reference sequence). CDR3 loop: CASSLVVSATNEKLFF. The DNA for the CDR3 is TGTGCCAGCAGCTTGGTCGTAAGCGCAACTAATGAAAAACTGTTTTTT.

The V call is TRBV5-1, the J call TRBJ1-2; 7 nucleotides align to TRBD1. The V gene end was trimmed by 4 bases and the J gene end by 2 bases; junction bases not matched to a gene: 8. The CDR3 is 15 amino acids. Germline-derived CDR1 and CDR2 are SGHRS and YFSETQ. In DNA form, the CDR3 reads TGCGCCAGCAGCCCATACGGGACAGAGAACTATGGCTACACCTTC. As protein: CASSPYGTENYGYTF.

J is TRBJ1-1 and V is TRBV11-3; D uncertain. Trimming took 5 bases from V and 8 from J, leaving 18 bases between them. CDR1 is SGHNT and CDR2 is YENEEA in the germline V gene. The CDR3 has 14 amino acids. The CDR3 DNA sequence: TGTGCCAGCAGCGAATGGAGGGTCAAGGTCGAAGCTTTCTTT. Translated, it gives CASSEWRVKVEAFF.

This clone was counted a few times. V usage is TRBV7-3 and J usage is TRBJ1-6, with 9 bases aligning to TRBD1. Germline assignment: CDR1 SGHTA and CDR2 FQGTGA. This CDR3 region has 14 residues. The trim removed 5 bases at V and 9 bases at J, leaving 5 bases unmatched. CDR3 protein: CASSEGTGTSPLHF. CDR3 coding DNA: TGTGCCAGCAGCGAAGGGACAGGGACTTCACCCCTCCACTTT. Complete variable domain (other parts from reference TRBV7-3 and TRBJ1-6): GAGVSQTPSNKVTEKGKYVELRCDPISGHTALYWYRQSLGQGPEFLIYFQGTGAADDSGLPNDRFFAVRPEGSVSTLKIQRTERGDSAVYLCASSEGTGTSPLHFGNGTRLTVT.

V gene TRBV30 combines with J gene TRBJ1-6; 9 nucleotides line up with TRBD1. Germline loops: CDR1 GTSNPN, CDR2 SVGIG (reference sequence). The length of the CDR3 is 15 residues. J was trimmed by 7 bases and V by 4 bases; bases with no gene match: 8. DNA for the CDR3: TGTGCCTGGACAATCTGGGACAGGGTAAATTCACCCCTCCACTTT. It translates to CAWTIWDRVNSPLHF.

The chain joins TRBV10-3 to TRBJ1-4; the D gene is possibly TRBD1 (5 bases). Germline V gene data show CDR1 as ENHRY and CDR2 as SYGVKD. V lost 6 bases to trimming and J lost 5 bases, with 16 bases between them. The CDR3 loop spans 15 amino acids. The CDR3 coding sequence is TGTGCCATCAGGCCTGGGGGGAGTGAGAATGAAAAACTGTTTTTT. This translates into CAIRPGGSENEKLFF.

The chain links TRBV30 to TRBJ2-2; D is ambiguous. The V end lost 4 bases, the J end lost 5 bases, and 8 bases lay between the germline ends. This CDR3 contains 12 residues. Germline CDR1 reads GTSNPN; CDR2 reads SVGIG (reference sequence). CDR3 in DNA: TGTGCCTGGACACCAGGTACCGGGGAGCTGTTTTTT. It codes for CAWTPGTGELFF.

A note on this clone: The sample holds other DNA sequences that translate to the same CDR3. This chain links TRBV4-3 with TRBJ1-1; tentatively, D is TRBD1 (5 bases). There are 14 residues in the CDR3. Germline-derived CDR1 and CDR2 are LGHNA and YSLEER. Between the trimmed V and J ends, which lost 0 bases and 1 base, there was a span of 6 bases. DNA for the CDR3: TGCGCCAGCAGCCAAGATCAGGGGAACACTGAAGCTTTCTTT. Translation gives CASSQDQGNTEAFF.

The CDR3 sequence is CASSFGGTANTEAFF. CDR3 DNA: TGTGCCAGCAGCTTCGGGGGGACGGCGAACACTGAAGCTTTCTTT. The chain links TRBV5-5 to TRBJ1-1; D may be TRBD1 (5 bases). The CDR3 runs to 15 residues. Germline V gene data show CDR1 as SGHKS and CDR2 as YYEKEE (reference sequence). Trimming took off 2 bases at V and 1 base at J, with 12 bases between the two ends. Variable domain in full (rest from reference TRBV5-5 and TRBJ1-1): DAGVTQSPTHLIKTRGQQVTLRCSPISGHKSVSWYQQVLGQGPQFIFQYYEKEERGRGNFPDRFSARQFPNYSSELNVNALLLGDSALYLCASSFGGTANTEAFFGQGTRLTVV.

This chain links TRBV5-4 with TRBJ2-7; the match to TRBD1 covers 7 bases. This CDR3 has 12 amino acids. The germline V gene has CDR1 SGHNT and CDR2 YYREEE (reference sequence). V trimming: 3 bases; J trimming: 3 bases; junction bases outside the gene matches: 0. The CDR3 DNA is TGTGCCAGCAGCTGGGACAGCTACGAGCAGTACTTC. This translates into CASSWDSYEQYF.

This chain connects TRBV11-1 to TRBJ2-5, with TRBD1 identical over 12 bases. The junction had 8 bases not matched to a gene; V was cut back by 5 bases and J by 4 bases. The CDR3 spans 16 residues. Germline V gene data show CDR1 as SGHAT and CDR2 as FQDESV (reference sequence). CDR3: CASSHPGTGGLETQYF. CDR3 nucleotides: TGTGCCAGCAGCCATCCTGGGACAGGGGGCTTAGAGACCCAGTACTTC.

V gene TRBV4-3 combines with J gene TRBJ2-7, with D perhaps matching TRBD2 (5 bases). The V end lost 0 bases, the J end lost 0 bases, and 18 bases lay between the germline ends. This CDR3 has 18 residues. The germline CDR1 and CDR2 sequences are LGHNA and YSLEER. The CDR3 DNA is TGCGCCAGCAGCCAAGAGATTTCCGGCCTCGGAGGCTCCTACGAGCAGTACTTC. It specifies CASSQEISGLGGSYEQYF.

J is TRBJ1-4 and V is TRBV6-5, with a possible D match to TRBD1 (5 bases). The germline V gene encodes CDR1 MNHEY and CDR2 SVGAGI. The V gene lost 4 bases and the J gene lost 4 bases, with 13 bases spanning the gap. This CDR3 contains 15 residues. CDR3 nucleotides: TGTGCCAGCAGTTTCCAGGCAGGGATTAATGAAAAACTGTTTTTT. Amino acid sequence: CASSFQAGINEKLFF.

The gene calls are TRBV27 and TRBJ1-2; 10 bases match TRBD1. The ends lost 5 bases at V and 5 bases at J; junction bases unmatched: 8. There are 15 residues in the CDR3. Germline loops: CDR1 MNHEY, CDR2 SMNVEV (reference sequence). CDR3 protein: CASSLRDRGGYGYTF. CDR3 nucleotides: TGTGCCAGCAGTCTCCGGGACAGGGGTGGATATGGCTACACCTTC.

The rearrangement uses TRBV6-5 and TRBJ2-2, with 7 positions matching TRBD1. The CDR3 has 14 residues. CDR1 and CDR2 from the germline V gene are MNHEY and SVGAGI. Germline trimming cut 6 bases from V and 1 base from J; bases unmatched to any gene: 2. The CDR3 nucleotides are TGTGCCAGCAGCAGGGACAGGAACACCGGGGAGCTGTTTTTT. Translated, it gives CASSRDRNTGELFF.

J is TRBJ2-3 and V is TRBV6-5, with D uncertain. This CDR3 spans 16 amino acids. Germline CDR1 reads MNHEY; CDR2 reads SVGAGI. V gave up 0 bases and J gave up 5 bases, with 15 bases separating them. The DNA of the CDR3 is TGTGCCAGCAGTTACTCGGGAAAGGGAATGGGAGATACGCAGTATTTT. It translates to CASSYSGKGMGDTQYF.

V and J are TRBV5-1 and TRBJ1-4; TRBD1 is a possible D gene (5 bases). The length of the CDR3 is 16 residues. Trimming cost V 4 bases and J 5 bases, with 18 bases left between them. Germline-derived CDR1 and CDR2 are SGHRS and YFSETQ. The chain's CDR3 is CASSPVGQAQNEKLFF. The CDR3 DNA follows: TGCGCCAGCAGCCCGGTGGGGCAGGCCCAAAATGAAAAACTGTTTTTT.

This chain uses TRBV19 with TRBJ2-1; unclear D gene. V shed 3 bases and J shed 15 bases, with 21 bases lying between them. CDR3 length: 14 amino acids. Germline CDR1 is LNHDA and CDR2 is SQIVND (reference sequence). CDR3 sequence reads: CASSIQKGSGLPFF. The CDR3 nucleotides are TGTGCCAGTAGTATTCAGAAGGGCAGTGGTTTGCCGTTCTTC.

The V and J genes are TRBV18 and TRBJ2-2; a possible D gene is TRBD2 (5 bases). The V gene lost 3 bases and the J gene lost 0 bases, with 5 bases spanning the gap. This CDR3 has 14 residues. CDR1 is KGHSH and CDR2 is LQKENI in the germline V gene. The CDR3 DNA sequence: TGTGCCAGCTCACCGGGAGCGAACACCGGGGAGCTGTTTTTT. It encodes CASSPGANTGELFF. Full variable domain (rest looked up from reference TRBV18 and TRBJ2-2): NAGVMQNPRHLVRRRGQEARLRCSPMKGHSHVYWYRQLPEEGLKFMVYLQKENIIDESGMPKERFSAEFPKEGPSILRIQQVVRGDSAAYFCASSPGANTGELFFGEGSRLTVL.

The J gene is TRBJ1-4, the V gene TRBV7-2; D is perhaps TRBD1 (5 bases). V gave up 4 bases and J gave up 0 bases, with 9 bases separating them. Germline lookup yields CDR1 SGHTA and CDR2 FQGNSA. This CDR3 is 15 amino acids long. CDR3 DNA sequence: TGTGCCAGCAGCTGGCAGGGAACAACTAATGAAAAACTGTTTTTT. It specifies CASSWQGTTNEKLFF.

This clone was observed once. The V gene is TRBV21-1, the J gene TRBJ1-5; whether TRBD1, the table's D call, matches the DNA was not checked. TRBV21-1 is designated a pseudogene. The CDR3 contains 13 residues. CDR3 coding DNA: TGTGCCGGGGACAGGCGTAACAATCAGCCCCAGCATTTT. Amino acids: CAGDRRNNQPQHF.

Details on this clone: Other nucleotide sequences from this sample produce the same CDR3. The chain is built from TRBV29-1 and TRBJ1-5; 10 positions match TRBD1. CDR3 length: 13 residues. Germline loops: CDR1 SQVTM, CDR2 ANQGSEA. The V and J ends lost 6 bases and 4 bases, in that order; junction bases with no gene match: 3. The CDR3 reads CSVGGQGNQPQHF. As DNA, the CDR3 is TGCAGCGTGGGGGGACAGGGGAATCAGCCCCAGCATTTT.

This clone was counted a few times. CDR3 DNA sequence: TGTGCCAGCAGTTTATCGAATTCCTACGAGCAGTACTTC. This gives the protein CASSLSNSYEQYF. V is TRBV27 and J is TRBJ2-7, with D uncertain. The V and J ends lost 0 bases and 1 base respectively, with 4 bases between them. Germline V gene sequence: CDR1 MNHEY, CDR2 SMNVEV (reference sequence). The CDR3 contains 13 residues.

This clone was counted a single time. The chain joins TRBV5-1 to TRBJ2-3; D is possibly TRBD2 (6 bases). Germline assignment: CDR1 SGHRS and CDR2 YFSETQ. Trimming stripped 1 base from V and 5 bases from J, with 17 bases between. This CDR3 is built from 16 residues. Here the CDR3 DNA reads TGCGCCAGCAGCTTGAGTCTGGGACTCTTGGTAGATACGCAGTATTTT. Amino acid sequence: CASSLSLGLLVDTQYF.

The J gene is TRBJ2-1, the V gene TRBV7-9; 7 bases match TRBD1. Trimming removed 6 bases from V and 7 bases from J; junction bases left unmatched: 12. Germline values: CDR1 SEHNR, CDR2 FQNEAQ (reference sequence). The CDR3 loop spans 15 amino acids. The CDR3 loop reads CASSTTGTVFNEQFF. The CDR3 DNA reads as TGTGCCAGCAGTACTACCGGGACAGTCTTTAATGAGCAGTTCTTC. The whole variable domain, filled in from reference TRBV7-9 and TRBJ2-1, reads DTGVSQNPRHKITKRGQNVTFRCDPISEHNRLYWYRQTLGQGPEFLTYFQNEAQLEKSRLLSDRFSAERPKGSFSTLEIQRTEQGDSAMYLCASSTTGTVFNEQFFGPGTRLTVL.

This clone was seen once. The chain links TRBV5-1 to TRBJ2-2; possible D gene TRBD2, 6 bases. Trimming pared 6 bases from V and 2 bases from J, leaving 17 bases between. Germline assignment: CDR1 SGHRS and CDR2 YFSETQ. The CDR3 runs to 16 residues. Here the CDR3 DNA reads TGCGCCAGCACAAGTTCCGGGACTCGAAACACCGGGGAGCTGTTTTTT. It codes for CASTSSGTRNTGELFF.

This chain uses TRBV7-9 with TRBJ1-4; the D gene is possibly TRBD1 (6 bases). Germline lookup yields CDR1 SEHNR and CDR2 FQNEAQ (reference sequence). There are 14 residues in the CDR3. The germline V and J ends were trimmed by 3 bases and 8 bases, with 13 bases remaining between them. The CDR3 region is CASSLFGGLEKLFF. CDR3 bases: TGTGCCAGCAGCTTGTTTGGGGGGCTAGAAAAACTGTTTTTT.